The sequence of this T cell receptor beta chain was determined in a study of T cells in tuberculosis. Study as a whole: The T cells targeted glucose monomycolate, a mycobacterial lipid, via CD1B.

Deletions cut 6 bases from V and 3 bases from J, with 17 bases between. Germline V gene sequence: CDR1 MNHEY, CDR2 SMNVEV (reference sequence). The length of the CDR3 is 16 residues. Data came from immunoSEQ multiplex PCR; TCRdb stores just in-frame clones and leaves some out. The sample records about 43,000 clones, approximately 94% being singletons. The TCR originated in a donor under 30 with latent tuberculosis or without tuberculosis infection. Some clones in this sample may be carry-over from other donors' samples. The gene calls are TRBV27 and TRBJ2-2, with D possibly being TRBD2 (5 bases). The sequenced sample was PBMCs. CDR3 loop: CASSPPRGGYTGELFF. CDR3 nucleotides: TGTGCCAGCAGCCCACCCCGGGGTGGGTACACCGGGGAGCTGTTTTTT.